This is a list of T cell receptor beta chains from one sample in a study of CD8 T cells in ankylosing spondylitis. TCRdb analysed the 5' RACE reads with MiXCR anew, one entry per CDR3 protein. The table shows some 150,000 distinct CDR3 sequences, with around two fifths occurring only once. The sample was synovial fluid, either unsorted or a sorted T cell fraction (not recorded which). Source of these receptors: a male donor with ankylosing spondylitis. Each CDR3 is given with its conserved first and last residue. Each record gives: J gene, V gene, D gene, clone size, CDR3 protein, CDR3 DNA. The D gene is left open where the match is weak. Only some rows state a clone size, as once, few, many or a class for expanded clones.

>TRBJ1-1|TRBV4-3|.|few
CASSQGGGGAFF
TGCGCCAGCAGCCAAGGCGGGGGTGGGGCTTTCTTT
>TRBJ2-5|TRBV6-2/TRBV6-3|TRBD1|.
CASRPGQGAAETQYF
TGTGCCAGCAGACCGGGACAGGGGGCTGCGGAGACCCAGTACTTC
>TRBJ2-4|TRBV4-1|TRBD2|few
CASSQNGGGPADIQYF
TGCGCCAGCAGCCAGAATGGCGGGGGGCCGGCGGACATTCAGTACTTC
>TRBJ2-3|TRBV7-2|.|once
CATAPPEELLADTQYF
TGTGCCACGGCCCCCCCGGAAGAGCTGCTGGCAGATACGCAGTATTTT
>TRBJ1-3|TRBV7-2|.|.
CASSSWGPGNTIYF
TGTGCCAGCAGCTCATGGGGGCCTGGAAACACCATATATTTT
>TRBJ1-3|TRBV29-1|TRBD1|.
CSVEGQGDGNTIYF
TGCAGCGTTGAGGGACAGGGAGATGGAAACACCATATATTTT
>TRBJ2-7|TRBV29-1|.|few
CSVEVVGASSYEQYF
TGCAGCGTTGAAGTTGTGGGAGCGAGCTCCTACGAGCAGTACTTC
>TRBJ2-5|TRBV20-1|.|.
CSAACGETQYF
TGCAGTGCAGCTTGCGGGGAGACCCAGTACTTC
>TRBJ1-2|TRBV5-1|TRBD1|few
CASSPSGTGDGYTF
TGCGCCAGCAGCCCCTCCGGGACAGGGGACGGCTACACCTTC
>TRBJ1-2|TRBV18|.|few
CASSKGWRNYGYTF
TGTGCCAGCTCAAAGGGGTGGAGAAACTATGGCTACACCTTC
>TRBJ1-1|TRBV7-9|.|.
CASSLAAGERTEAFF
TGTGCCAGCAGCTTAGCGGCAGGAGAGAGGACTGAAGCTTTCTTT
>TRBJ2-7|TRBV5-8|.|.
CASSLSGDTYEQYF
TGTGCCAGCAGCTTGTCAGGGGACACCTACGAGCAGTACTTC
>TRBJ2-2|TRBV27|.|many
CASSSLRWPGELFF
TGTGCCAGCAGTTCCCTTCGGTGGCCCGGGGAGCTGTTTTTT
>TRBJ2-2|TRBV15|.|few
CATSRTLANTGELFF
TGTGCCACCAGCAGGACTCTCGCGAACACCGGGGAGCTGTTTTTT
>TRBJ2-1|TRBV20-1|.|few
CSARYDSAPYEQFF
TGCAGTGCTAGATACGACTCAGCCCCTTATGAGCAGTTCTTC
>TRBJ2-5|TRBV7-6|.|.
CASSLGRLETQYF
TGTGCCAGCAGCTTAGGGAGACTTGAGACCCAGTACTTC
>TRBJ1-6|TRBV6-1|.|.
CASSDGQEVPPLHF
TGTGCCAGCAGTGACGGCCAGGAGGTGCCACCCCTCCACTTT
>TRBJ2-1|TRBV24-1|.|few
CATSDSEYNEQFF
TGTGCCACCAGTGACAGCGAATACAATGAGCAGTTCTTC